One sample yielded the 5 T cell receptor beta chains listed below, sequenced in a study of beta chain features in type 1 diabetes. Findings of the study overall: All four CD4+ subsets of Type 1 diabetes patients contained TCRB CDR3s that were moderately but significantly shorter.

No antigens are known for them. The investigators reverse transcribed all of the isolated RNA, so they sequenced expressed TCRB transcripts. The method was immunoSEQ multiplex PCR; TCRdb's version includes in-frame clones alone and lacks a portion of them. The sample consists of more than 300,000 clones, approximately 9.9% of them appearing once. Sequencing used central memory CD4+ T cells from blood. The receptors stem from a man aged 25 to 40 with type 1 diabetes.

In its sample, this clone was seen once. The V gene is TRBV6-5, the J gene TRBJ1-6, with TRBD1 matching 8 bases. CDR1 is MNHEY and CDR2 is SVGAGI in the germline V gene. The CDR3 consists of 13 residues. The V segment lost 8 bases and the J segment 8 bases; nucleotides outside the gene matches: 5. The CDR3 sequence: CASSGTGDSPLHF. CDR3 DNA: TGTGCCAGCTCCGGGACAGGTGATTCACCCCTCCACTTT.

In its sample, this clone was seen a few times. The V and J genes are TRBV15 and TRBJ2-1, with D possibly TRBD2 on 5 matching bases. This CDR3 has 15 residues. Trimming cost V 0 bases and J 9 bases, with 15 bases left between them. CDR1 and CDR2 (germline): LNHNV, YYDKDF (reference sequence). The CDR3 coding sequence is TGTGCCACCAGCAGAGAGCGGGCGGTAATTGGTGAGCAGTTCTTC. Translation gives CATSRERAVIGEQFF.

In this sample, this clone turned up a few times. The genes are TRBV14 and TRBJ2-5; D is unclear. Germline V gives CDR1 SGHDN, CDR2 FVKESK. Between the trimmed V and J ends, which lost 0 bases and 1 base, there was a span of 12 bases. The CDR3 has 16 residues. CDR3 sequence reads: CASSQDVGPPQETQYF. CDR3 DNA: TGTGCCAGCAGCCAAGACGTCGGACCCCCCCAAGAGACCCAGTACTTC.

This clone has just a few counts. This sequence joins TRBV28 and TRBJ2-1; D may be TRBD2 (7 bases). V lost 4 bases to trimming and J lost 3 bases, with 13 bases between them. CDR3 length equals 15 residues. Germline-derived CDR1 and CDR2 are MDHEN and SYDVKM. The CDR3 coding sequence is TGTGCCAGCAGTTCTGGGGGGGGCTTCTACAATGAGCAGTTCTTC. Translated, it gives CASSSGGGFYNEQFF.

This clone has only a few counts. The chain combines TRBV2 with TRBJ1-1; 7 nucleotides agree with TRBD1. V lost 4 bases and J lost 7; bases outside the gene matches: 6. This CDR3 region has 13 residues. CDR1 SNHLY and CDR2 FYNNEI come from the germline V gene. As DNA, the CDR3 is TGTGCCAGCAGTGCTATGGGACAGATTGAAGCTTTCTTT. The encoded protein is CASSAMGQIEAFF.